The 2 T cell receptor beta chains below all came from one sample that was sequenced in a study of monozygotic twins with inflammatory bowel disease. TCRdb reprocessed the 5' RACE reads, with one entry per CDR3 protein and no DNA. The sample table sets out 300,000 to 400,000 distinct CDR3 sequences. The sample comprised blood. Receptors originate from a human donor with ulcerative colitis or Crohn's disease, or a healthy co-twin of an affected twin (not recorded which).

The chain carries TRBV20-1 and TRBJ1-2. Germline lookup yields CDR1 DFQATT and CDR2 SNEGSKA (reference sequence). The CDR3 sequence is 14 residues long. The CDR3 loop reads CSARELGLDHGYTF.

The CDR3 region is CAISLRFLYTGELFF. The chain carries TRBV28 and TRBJ2-2. The CDR3 totals 15 residues. From germline, CDR1 is MDHEN and CDR2 SYDVKM.